This T cell receptor (beta chain) appears in the sequencing data of a study of HIV-infected patients and healthy controls (dated by TCRdb to the mid-2010s). V and J are trimmed by 6 bases and 10 bases, and the gene matches miss 8 bases of the junction. For CDR1 and CDR2, the germline V gene (reference sequence) lists SEHNR and FQNEAQ. The CDR3 has 13 amino acids, counting the end cysteine and phenylalanine. The only DNA kept is the CDR3, 39 bases in frame from the first base. The sample holds many counts of this clonotype. Its antigen has not been determined. The input lacks base qualities; no much larger clone sits a single base away. Preparation of the library involved 5' RACE. Sequencing instrument: Illumina MiSeq. Using fastp at Q25 and MiXCR, TCRdb reprocessed the public reads and kept productive beta chains. Each CDR3 protein gets just one entry, which takes the most common genes and DNA from the rows behind it. The sample table lists more than 15,000 distinct CDR3 sequences, roughly 19% of them with a count of one. Of the sample, 33% falls within the top ten clones.

The sequenced sample was CD8+ T cells from blood. Recombination linked TRBV7-9 to TRBJ1-4; 7 central nucleotides agree with TRBD1. This TCR derives from a human donor in good health. The bases read TGTGCCAGCAGTGAGGGTGGACAGGCAAAACTGTTTTTT. It specifies CASSEGGQAKLFF.